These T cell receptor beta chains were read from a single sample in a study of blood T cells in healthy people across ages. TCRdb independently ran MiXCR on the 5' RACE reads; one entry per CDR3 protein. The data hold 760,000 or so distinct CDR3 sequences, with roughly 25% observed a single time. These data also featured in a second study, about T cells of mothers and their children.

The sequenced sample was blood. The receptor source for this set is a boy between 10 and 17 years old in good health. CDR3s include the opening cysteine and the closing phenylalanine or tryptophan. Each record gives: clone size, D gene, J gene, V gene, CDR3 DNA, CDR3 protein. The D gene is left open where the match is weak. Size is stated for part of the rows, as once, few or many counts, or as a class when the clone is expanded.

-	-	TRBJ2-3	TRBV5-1	TGCGCCAGCAGCTTGAGCCGGGATAGAGATACGCAGTATTTT	CASSLSRDRDTQYF
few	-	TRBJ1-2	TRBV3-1	TGTGCCAGCAGCCAAGGCCTGGGGGGAGGGAGTGGCTACACCTTC	CASSQGLGGGSGYTF
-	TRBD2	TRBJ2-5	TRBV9	TGTGCCAGCAGCGTGGACCTAGCGGGGGGCAGGGAGACCCAGTACTTC	CASSVDLAGGRETQYF
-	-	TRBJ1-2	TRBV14	TGTGCCAGCCGGGTCGGGGGGGACTATGGCTACACCTTC	CASRVGGDYGYTF
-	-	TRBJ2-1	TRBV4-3	TGCGCCAGCAGCCATGGGACGACGGCCTACAATGAGCAGTTCTTC	CASSHGTTAYNEQFF
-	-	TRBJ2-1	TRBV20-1	TGCAGTGCTAGAGATCTACTCGAGGGGTCCTCCTACAATGAGCAGTTCTTC	CSARDLLEGSSYNEQFF
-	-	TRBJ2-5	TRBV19	TGTGCCAGTAGACTGACGGGAGAAGAGACCCAGTACTTC	CASRLTGEETQYF
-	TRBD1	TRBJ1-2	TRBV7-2	TGTGCCAGCAGCCCCGACCCCGGGACAGGAGGTGGCTACACCTTC	CASSPDPGTGGGYTF
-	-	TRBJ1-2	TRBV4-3	TGCGCCAGCAGCCAGGGGCGAGGGGGGGTCGGCTACACCTTC	CASSQGRGGVGYTF
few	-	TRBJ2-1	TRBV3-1	TGTGCCAGCAGCCAAGCCCCCCCATCGGTGGCGGTCGGCGGGAATGAGCAGTTCTTC	CASSQAPPSVAVGGNEQFF
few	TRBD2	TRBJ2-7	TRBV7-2	TGTGCCAGCAGAACCGGGACTAGCGCTTCCTACGAGCAGTACTTC	CASRTGTSASYEQYF
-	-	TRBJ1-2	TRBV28	TGTGCCAGCAGTTATGGCGCGGGAGGCTACGCCTTC	CASSYGAGGYAF
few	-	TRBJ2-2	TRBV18	TGTGCCAGCTCACCACGTGAAGGGATCACCGGGGAGCTGTTTTTT	CASSPREGITGELFF
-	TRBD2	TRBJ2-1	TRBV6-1	TGTGCCAGCAGGACACTAGCGGGGGGCCTGAGCTCCTACAATGAGCAGTTCTTC	CASRTLAGGLSSYNEQFF
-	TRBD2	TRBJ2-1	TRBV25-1	TGTGCCAGCAGTGTAGGACTAGCGGGCCTTTTCTACAATGAGCAGTTCTTC	CASSVGLAGLFYNEQFF
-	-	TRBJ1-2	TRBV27	TGTGCCAGCAGTTTATCAGGAGGAGCTAACTATGGCTACACCTTC	CASSLSGGANYGYTF
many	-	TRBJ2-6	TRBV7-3	TGTGCCAGCAGCTTTTATGGGGCTGGGGCCAACGTCCTGACTTTC	CASSFYGAGANVLTF
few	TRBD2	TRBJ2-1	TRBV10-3	TGTGCCATTGCGACTAGCGGCCATTCCTACAATGAGCAGTTCTTC	CAIATSGHSYNEQFF
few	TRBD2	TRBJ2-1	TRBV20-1	TGCAGTGCTAGGAAGGGACTAGAAAATGAGCAGTTCTTC	CSARKGLENEQFF
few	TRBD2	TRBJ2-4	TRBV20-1	TGCAGTGCTAGGGGAATAGCGGGAAAACTCAAAAACATTCAGTACTTC	CSARGIAGKLKNIQYF
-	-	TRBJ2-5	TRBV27	TGTGCCAGCAGTTCAACTGGCTGGGGAGAGACCCAGTACTTC	CASSSTGWGETQYF
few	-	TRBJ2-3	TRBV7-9	TGTGCCAGCGCCACAGATACGCAGTATTTT	CASATDTQYF
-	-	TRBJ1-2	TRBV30	TGTGCCTGGAGTGCAACAGGGTGGTCCTGCGGTGGCTACACCTTC	CAWSATGWSCGGYTF
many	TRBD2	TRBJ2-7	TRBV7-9	TGTGCCAGCAGCTTTCACCGGACTAGCACCTACGAGCAGTACTTC	CASSFHRTSTYEQYF
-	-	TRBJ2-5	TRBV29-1	TGCAGCGTCACCGGACAGTATCAAGAGACCCAGTACTTC	CSVTGQYQETQYF
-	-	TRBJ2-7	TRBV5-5	TGTGCCAGCAGCTTGGTAGGTCCCTCCGAGCAGTACTTC	CASSLVGPSEQYF
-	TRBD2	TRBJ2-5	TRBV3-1	TGTGCCAGCAGACCGCGGGGGGGCGGCGAGACCCAGTACTTC	CASRPRGGGETQYF
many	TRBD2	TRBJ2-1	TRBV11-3	TGTGCCAGCCGATTAGCGGGAGGTAATGAGCAGTTCTTC	CASRLAGGNEQFF
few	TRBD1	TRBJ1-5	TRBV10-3	TGTGCCATCAGTGAAGACAGGGGAGGTCAGCCCCAGCATTTT	CAISEDRGGQPQHF
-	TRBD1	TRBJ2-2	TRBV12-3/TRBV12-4	TGTGCCAGCAGTACCGGGACAGGGGAAGAAACCGGGGAGCTGTTTTTT	CASSTGTGEETGELFF
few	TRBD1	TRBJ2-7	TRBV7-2	TGTGCCAGCAGTCAAACTGGAGTAGGGGGCGTTTACGAGCAGTACTTC	CASSQTGVGGVYEQYF
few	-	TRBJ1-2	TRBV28	TGTGCCAGCATGACGGGTAACGGTGGCTACACCTTC	CASMTGNGGYTF
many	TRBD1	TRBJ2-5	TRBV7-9	TGTGCCAGCAGTCGACAGGGGGCCGAGGAGACCCAGTACTTC	CASSRQGAEETQYF
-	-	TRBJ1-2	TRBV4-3	TGCGCCAGCAGCCAAGAATTCGATGTCAGCTATGGCTACACCTTC	CASSQEFDVSYGYTF
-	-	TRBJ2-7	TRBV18	TGTGCCAGCTCACGAACAGGGGAGGGGGAGCAGTACTTC	CASSRTGEGEQYF
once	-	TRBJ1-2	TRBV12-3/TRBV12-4	TGTGCCAGCAGACCCAAAACTGGGGGGCGCTTGTCGGGCTACACCTTC	CASRPKTGGRLSGYTF
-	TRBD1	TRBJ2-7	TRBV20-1	TGCAGTGCTAGAGATCCAGGGACAGGAGCCTACGAGCAGTACTTC	CSARDPGTGAYEQYF
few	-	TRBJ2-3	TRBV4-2	TGTGCCAGCAGCCAAGGAACCCCAAGCACAGATACGCAGTATTTT	CASSQGTPSTDTQYF
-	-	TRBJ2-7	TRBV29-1	TGCAGCGTGGGAGAATTCGCCTACGAGCAGTACTTC	CSVGEFAYEQYF
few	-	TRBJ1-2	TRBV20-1	TGCAGTGCTAGAGATCCCGCCGGGCAGGGAGTGGGAGGCTACACCTTC	CSARDPAGQGVGGYTF
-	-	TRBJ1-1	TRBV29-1	TGCAGCGCGGGGCAAGGGGAAGCTTCCTTT	CSAGQGEASF
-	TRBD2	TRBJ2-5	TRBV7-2	TGTGCCAGCAGCTCCACTAGCGGGAGACAAGAGACCCAGTACTTC	CASSSTSGRQETQYF
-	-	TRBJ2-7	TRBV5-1	TGCGCCAGCAGCTCAGTAATGGGCGAGCAGTACTTC	CASSSVMGEQYF
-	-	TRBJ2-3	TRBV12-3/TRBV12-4	TGTGCCAGCAGTTTAGTGGCGACCCCCTCGAGTGATACGCAGTATTTT	CASSLVATPSSDTQYF
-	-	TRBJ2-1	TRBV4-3	TGCGCCAGCAGCCAAGCGGGGTTTATCGATGAGCAGTTCTTC	CASSQAGFIDEQFF
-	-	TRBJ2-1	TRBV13	TGTGCCAGCAGCAAAGAACGTCCAGCCAGCAATGAGCAGTTCTTC	CASSKERPASNEQFF
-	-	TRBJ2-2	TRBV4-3	TGCGCCAGCAGCCAAGATAAGGGGACCGGGGAGCTGTTTTTT	CASSQDKGTGELFF
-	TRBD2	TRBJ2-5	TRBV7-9	TGTGCCAGCAGCTTATTCGAGCGGGAGGGTTCAGAGACCCAGTACTTC	CASSLFEREGSETQYF
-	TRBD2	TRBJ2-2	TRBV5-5	TGTGCCAGCAGCTGGGGACTAGCGGCCACCGGGGAGCTGTTTTTT	CASSWGLAATGELFF
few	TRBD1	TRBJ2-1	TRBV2	TGTGCCAGCAGGGGACAGGGACTTGCATACAATGAGCAGTTCTTC	CASRGQGLAYNEQFF
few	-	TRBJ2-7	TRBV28	TGTGCCAGCAGTACGGGGCCGATCTACGAGCAGTACTTC	CASSTGPIYEQYF